This T cell receptor (beta chain) derives from a study of response to subunit inactivated influenza vaccine. This clonotype has more than one count but fewer than ten. Germline V lookup: CDR1 SEHNR, CDR2 FQNEAQ (reference sequence). The trim removed 7 bases at V and 2 bases at J, leaving 4 bases unmatched. The CDR3 consists of 13 residues. One entry per CDR3 protein results from TCRdb running MiXCR on the RT-PCR reads. Counted here are around 520,000 distinct CDR3 sequences, about 12% occurring once; the ten biggest clones make up roughly a tenth. This specimen consisted of PBMCs from blood, obtained on the day of vaccination. The genes are TRBV7-9 and TRBJ2-5; 7 bases map to TRBD2. The sequence was obtained from a man in his forties or fifties who received an inactivated influenza vaccine. The DNA of the CDR3 is TGTGCCAGCACCCGGGGAGGGCAAGAGACCCAGTACTTC. It codes for CASTRGGQETQYF.